This T cell receptor (beta chain) was identified during a study of cytomegalovirus exposure and HLA in healthy donors. Broader study findings: Cytomegalovirus-associated TCR beta chains were listed, numbering some 180.

On this clone itself: Its antigen is still unknown.

Using immunoSEQ multiplex PCR, the repertoire was profiled, and TCRdb retains in-frame clones only, with some absent. The sample consists of 110,000 to 150,000 clones, just over 85% of them appearing once. CDR1 is SGHAT, CDR2 FQNNGV, per germline. V was pared by 0 bases and J by 3 bases, with 8 bases of the junction left unmatched. The CDR3 contains 17 residues. This sequence originates from a woman aged 18-30 years in good health and CMV-seropositive. The chain couples TRBV11-2 to TRBJ2-5, with 9 bases lining up with TRBD2. The sequencing sample was made of PBMCs. The CDR3: CASSLEVAGAVKETQYF. As DNA, the CDR3 is TGTGCCAGCAGCTTAGAAGTAGCGGGGGCGGTTAAAGAGACCCAGTACTTC.